These 26 T cell receptor beta chains were sequenced from one sample in a study of identical twins. TCRdb reanalysed the 5' RACE reads using MiXCR and keeps one entry per CDR3 protein. The sample contains about 240,000 distinct CDR3 sequences, approximately 7.3% of which appear only once. This sample also appeared in a second study, on yellow fever vaccine responses in identical twins.

Sequencing was carried out using CD8+ T cells sorted from blood. The receptors come from a woman younger than 30 in good health.

The J gene is TRBJ2-7, the V gene TRBV29-1; no definite D call. Germline lookup yields CDR1 SQVTM and CDR2 ANQGSEA. V lost 3 bases, J lost 4 bases, and 13 bases lay in between. The CDR3 extends over 13 amino acids. CDR3 nucleotide sequence: TGCAGCGTTGAGCAATCGGGTAATTACGAGCAGTACTTC. This translates into CSVEQSGNYEQYF.

This clonotype was recorded only once. This rearrangement joins TRBV9 to TRBJ2-7; D is perhaps TRBD2 (6 bases). Germline V gene lookup returns CDR1 SGDLS and CDR2 YYNGEE. The CDR3 extends over 15 amino acids. V was trimmed by 3 bases and J by 2 bases, leaving 15 bases between them. The CDR3 DNA reads TGTGCCAGCAGCGCCCTCGGGGAGGCCCCCTACGAGCAGTACTTC. It codes for CASSALGEAPYEQYF.

This chain links TRBV29-1 with TRBJ2-1, with 10 bases matching TRBD2. CDR1 is SQVTM and CDR2 is ANQGSEA in the germline V gene. V shed 4 bases, J shed 0 bases, and the junction held 12 bases outside the gene matches. CDR3 length: 18 residues. The CDR3 spells CSVVGLAGAALSYNEQFF. DNA of the CDR3: TGCAGCGTTGTAGGGCTAGCGGGGGCCGCTCTCTCCTACAATGAGCAGTTCTTC.

The genes are TRBV7-6 and TRBJ2-1; TRBD2 agrees at 11 bases. CDR1 and CDR2 from the germline V gene are SGHVS and FNYEAQ. Unmatched junction bases numbered 6, after V lost 5 bases and J lost 0 bases. CDR3 length equals 17 residues. In nucleotides, the CDR3 is TGTGCCAGCAGCGAAACTAGCGGGAGTTTCTCCTACAATGAGCAGTTCTTC. This codes for CASSETSGSFSYNEQFF.

This clonotype was observed many times. The chain has TRBV12-3 or TRBV12-4 and TRBJ2-7; D is perhaps TRBD2 (5 bases). CDR3 length: 13 amino acids. V dropped 1 base and J dropped 5 bases, with 9 bases sitting between them. DNA for the CDR3: TGTGCCAGCAGTTTAGATCGGGGTAACGAGCAGTACTTC. As protein: CASSLDRGNEQYF.

In this sample, this clonotype turned up many times. The chain has TRBV29-1 and TRBJ2-1; TRBD2 agrees at 13 bases. CDR1 SQVTM and CDR2 ANQGSEA come from the germline V gene. The CDR3 has 15 residues. Trimming at V came to 3 bases and at J to 9 bases, leaving 8 bases not matched to a gene. As DNA, the CDR3 is TGCAGCGTTGATTTGACTAGCGGGGGGTTGAGTGAGCAGTTCTTC. Translation: CSVDLTSGGLSEQFF.

The rearrangement links TRBV12-3 or TRBV12-4 to TRBJ1-4, with D possibly matching TRBD1 (5 bases). The CDR3 has 14 amino acids. Trimming stripped 7 bases from V and 8 bases from J, with 17 bases between. CDR3 sequence reads: CASTVRPGGEKLFF. For the CDR3, the DNA is TGTGCCAGCACCGTGAGGCCCGGGGGGGAAAAACTGTTTTTT.

This clonotype was detected many times. The chain couples TRBV12-3 or TRBV12-4 to TRBJ2-7; D is ambiguous. V shed 3 bases and J shed 2 bases, with 8 bases lying between them. CDR3 size: 13 residues. CDR3 sequence (DNA): TGTGCCAGCAGTTTCGGCGGAGCCTACGAGCAGTACTTC. Its protein is CASSFGGAYEQYF.

This clonotype came up many times. This chain uses TRBV5-6 with TRBJ2-3; no definite D call. The V and J ends lost 4 bases and 0 bases respectively, with 15 bases between them. In germline, CDR1 is SGHDT, CDR2 YYEEEE. This CDR3 comprises 16 residues. In nucleotides, the CDR3 is TGTGCCAGCAGCCTGATGCTTGGGGTCAGCACAGATACGCAGTATTTT. The encoded protein is CASSLMLGVSTDTQYF. Using reference TRBV5-6 and TRBJ2-3 for the parts outside the CDR3, the full variable domain is DAGVTQSPTHLIKTRGQQVTLRCSPKSGHDTVSWYQQALGQGPQFIFQYYEEEERQRGNFPDRFSGHQFPNYSSELNVNALLLGDSALYLCASSLMLGVSTDTQYFGPGTRLTVL.

This clonotype was observed many times. This chain joins TRBV9 and TRBJ2-1; D unclear. Germline CDR1 is SGDLS and CDR2 is YYNGEE. The CDR3 runs 14 residues. Trimming stripped 0 bases from V and 8 bases from J, with 12 bases between. The CDR3 spells CASSVDGSSDEQFF. The CDR3 DNA sequence: TGTGCCAGCAGCGTAGATGGTAGCTCGGATGAGCAGTTCTTC.

This clonotype occurred many times. The chain uses TRBV5-1 and TRBJ1-4; 10 bases match TRBD1. J was trimmed by 6 bases and V by 4 bases; bases with no gene match: 12. The germline V gene encodes CDR1 SGHRS and CDR2 YFSETQ. The CDR3 extends over 17 amino acids. The CDR3 loop reads CASSTTGGADSDEKLFF. The CDR3 DNA reads TGCGCCAGCAGCACGACAGGGGGCGCTGATTCGGATGAAAAACTGTTTTTT.

The V and J genes are TRBV24-1 and TRBJ1-1, with TRBD1 as a possible D gene (6 bases). Trimming left V 4 bases short and J 0 bases short, with 11 bases between. This CDR3 is 15 amino acids long. Per the germline V gene, CDR1 is KGHDR and CDR2 is SFDVKD. The CDR3 here is CATSEGGNMNTEAFF. For the CDR3, the DNA is TGTGCCACCAGTGAGGGGGGCAACATGAACACTGAAGCTTTCTTT.

Only a few counts were recorded for this clonotype. The chain has TRBV6-2 or TRBV6-3 and TRBJ1-1, with D possibly matching TRBD1 (5 bases). Germline V gives CDR1 MNHEY, CDR2 SVGEGT. V lost 6 bases and J 0 bases, leaving 23 bases between the germline ends. The CDR3 contains 18 residues. The CDR3 DNA is TGTGCCAGCAGCTTACGGGGGGACCGAAAGCTTATGAACACTGAAGCTTTCTTT. Its protein is CASSLRGDRKLMNTEAFF.

This clonotype has a handful of counts. The gene calls are TRBV13 and TRBJ2-7, with 10 bases fitting TRBD1. Looked up from germline, CDR1 is PRHDT and CDR2 is FYEKMQ (reference sequence). The CDR3 runs to 14 residues. V lost 6 bases and J lost 4; bases outside the gene matches: 6. Here the CDR3 DNA reads TGTGCCAGCAGGCGGGGACAGGGGCTATACGAGCAGTACGTC. Its translation is CASRRGQGLYEQYV.

This clonotype was recorded a few times. V is TRBV19 and J is TRBJ1-1; TRBD1 is a possible D gene (6 bases). V was pared by 5 bases and J by 1 base, with 14 bases between. Germline V gene data show CDR1 as LNHDA and CDR2 as SQIVND (reference sequence). This CDR3 has 15 amino acids. The CDR3 nucleotides are TGTGCCAGTAGTCTGGTGTGGGGGGCGAACACTGAAGCTTTCTTT. As protein: CASSLVWGANTEAFF.

This clonotype turned up a few times. CDR3 sequence (DNA): TGTGCCAGCAGTTTAGGTTGGGGTCTAGCCAAAAACATTCAGTACTTC. Translation gives CASSLGWGLAKNIQYF. The genes are TRBV12-3 or TRBV12-4 and TRBJ2-4, with D hard to call. The V end was cut by 1 base, the J end by 0 bases, with 10 bases between. This CDR3 has 16 residues.

The V and J genes are TRBV9 and TRBJ2-5; 8 nucleotides agree with TRBD2. J gave up 2 bases and V 4 bases, and 4 bases lay outside the gene matches. CDR3 size: 14 residues. Germline values: CDR1 SGDLS, CDR2 YYNGEE. This CDR3 is CASSPGTSQETQYF. As DNA, the CDR3 is TGTGCCAGCAGCCCAGGGACTAGTCAAGAGACCCAGTACTTC.

In this sample, this clonotype turned up many times. One end of the junction is discordant with germline, which a read error may explain. The chain has TRBV11-2 and TRBJ2-3; D is ambiguous. Per the germline V gene, CDR1 is SGHAT and CDR2 is FQNNGV. The CDR3 is 12 amino acids. The CDR3 spells CASSLVSDTQYF. The CDR3, as DNA: TGCGCCAGCAGCTTGGTCTCAGATACGCAGTATTTT.

V and J are TRBV12-3 or TRBV12-4 and TRBJ2-7, with 7 bases aligning to TRBD1. The CDR3 is 13 amino acids. V lost 6 bases to trimming and J lost 3 bases; unmatched junction nucleotides: 5. CDR3 DNA sequence: TGTGCCAGCAGCAGGGACAGCGTCTACGAGCAGTACTTC. Its protein is CASSRDSVYEQYF.

This clonotype was found many times. The chain has TRBV10-3 and TRBJ2-5; D may match TRBD1 or TRBD2 (5 bases each). Per germline, CDR1 ENHRY and CDR2 SYGVKD. V shed 5 bases and J shed 4 bases, with 17 bases lying between them. This CDR3 region has 15 residues. The CDR3 protein is CAISPTRGSIETQYF. The CDR3 region has the DNA TGTGCCATCAGTCCGACACGGGGCTCAATAGAGACCCAGTACTTC.

This clonotype was detected ten times or more. The genes are TRBV4-1 and TRBJ1-1; 8 bases line up with TRBD1. The CDR3 extends over 16 amino acids. The germline gives CDR1 MGHRA, CDR2 YSYEKL. The ends lost 0 bases at V and 1 base at J; junction bases unmatched: 4. CDR3 nucleotides: TGCGCCAGCAGCCAAGACGACGGGACAGGGAACACTGAAGCTTTCTTT. As protein: CASSQDDGTGNTEAFF.

The chain is built from TRBV20-1 and TRBJ2-1; D could derive from TRBD1 or TRBD2 (5 bases each). V lost 5 bases and J 8 bases, leaving 16 bases between the germline ends. The CDR3 length is 13 residues. Germline values: CDR1 DFQATT, CDR2 SNEGSKA (reference sequence). The CDR3 DNA reads as TGCAGTGCTGCCGGGACCCGTTCTGATGAGCAGTTCTTC. Residues: CSAAGTRSDEQFF.

This clonotype was counted ten times or more. The rearrangement joins TRBV29-1 to TRBJ2-1, with D possibly TRBD2 on 5 matching bases. The germline V and J ends were trimmed by 6 bases and 1 base, with 16 bases remaining between them. This CDR3 contains 15 residues. CDR1 is SQVTM, CDR2 ANQGSEA, per germline. This CDR3 reads CSVVWTLSSYNEQFF. In nucleotides, the CDR3 is TGCAGCGTCGTCTGGACTCTATCATCCTACAATGAGCAGTTCTTC.

This clonotype was seen more than once but under ten times. The CDR3 region is CASSSGQGRHEQYF. Written as DNA, the CDR3 is TGTGCCAGCAGCTCCGGACAGGGGCGCCACGAGCAGTACTTC. The chain has TRBV7-8 and TRBJ2-7; TRBD1 matches 9 bases. The CDR3 extends over 14 amino acids. Germline CDR1 and CDR2: SGHVS and FQNEAQ. Trimming removed 4 bases from V and 5 bases from J; junction bases left unmatched: 6.

The V call is TRBV11-2, the J call TRBJ2-7; D is possibly TRBD2 (7 bases). The CDR3 contains 15 residues. With 3 bases removed from V and 3 bases from J, the gap between germline ends came to 15 bases. CDR1 and CDR2 (germline): SGHAT, FQNNGV. CDR3 nucleotides: TGTGCCAGCAGCTTGGGGGGGCCAGCCCGCTACGAGCAGTACGTC. Translation gives CASSLGGPARYEQYV.

The V gene is TRBV12-3 or TRBV12-4, the J gene TRBJ2-2; 12 bases fit TRBD2. The CDR3 contains 17 residues. With 6 bases clipped from V and 4 bases from J, the junction kept 9 bases outside the gene matches. In DNA form, the CDR3 reads TGTGCCAGCAGCGCCGGGACTAGCGGGCGGGGCACCGGGGAGCTGTTTTTT. It encodes CASSAGTSGRGTGELFF.